The sequence of this TCR beta chain was determined in a study of OX40 agonist ivuxolimab in advanced cancers. For the study at large: At 0.01 to 10 mg/kg, ivuxolimab was administered intravenously to patients every 2 weeks. Those treated in dose escalation had hepatocellular carcinoma, melanoma, renal cell cancer or head and neck cancer. Partial responses occurred in three patients (one hepatocellular carcinoma, two cutaneous melanoma).

V trimming: 5 bases; J trimming: 0 bases; junction bases outside the gene matches: 3. The germline CDR1 and CDR2 sequences are MNHEY and SVGAGI. The CDR3 spans 15 residues. A note on this clone: Its cognate antigen is unknown.

TCRdb's copy holds only in-frame clones and misses some; the assay was immunoSEQ multiplex PCR. The table lists over 75,000 clones, around 94% of them singletons. Findings of the study overall: Researchers did not determine the expanded peripheral T cells' antigen specificity.

The sequence was collected from an adult with an advanced solid tumor such as melanoma, head and neck, liver or kidney cancer. The gene calls are TRBV6-5 and TRBJ2-3; TRBD2 matches at 9 bases. The specimen comprised CD4+ or CD8+ T cells sorted from blood, sampled in a trial of the OX40 agonist ivuxolimab. The chain's CDR3 is CASSQTSGSTDTQYF. Written as DNA, the CDR3 is TGTGCCAGCAGTCAAACTAGCGGGAGCACAGATACGCAGTATTTT.